This is a list of T cell receptor beta chains from one sample in a study of blood T cell repertoires in COVID-19. Some clones are missing from TCRdb's copy, which holds only in-frame ones; the method was immunoSEQ multiplex PCR. Of about 160,000 clones in the sample, 79% were seen once. Sequences were obtained from peripheral blood. The receptor source for this set is an older woman with COVID-19, enrolled during active disease. CDR3s include the opening cysteine and the closing phenylalanine or tryptophan. A D gene is named only where the DNA matches it firmly. Size tells how often a clone was seen (once, few, many) or the class of an expanded clone, and some rows leave it out.

clone_size	d_call	v_call	j_call	cdr3_aa	cdr3_nt
NA	NA	TRBV5-1	TRBJ1-1	CASSLARRGESFF	TGCGCCAGCAGCTTGGCCCGCAGGGGAGAGTCTTTCTTT
NA	NA	TRBV7-9	TRBJ2-2	CASSLGAQVGTGELFF	TGTGCCAGCAGCTTAGGAGCACAGGTCGGGACCGGGGAGCTGTTTTTT
few	TRBD2	TRBV9	TRBJ2-3	CASSGLAGVVNTQYF	TGTGCCAGCAGCGGACTAGCGGGAGTGGTTAATACGCAGTATTTT
NA	TRBD1	TRBV6-5	TRBJ1-1	CASSRQGLGGTEAFF	TGTGCCAGCAGCCGACAGGGATTAGGGGGCACTGAAGCTTTCTTT
few	TRBD2	TRBV19	TRBJ2-1	CASSIATSGGAGNEQFF	TGTGCCAGTAGTATAGCGACTAGCGGGGGGGCGGGAAATGAGCAGTTCTTC
NA	NA	TRBV7-2	TRBJ2-7	CASSPDSRGRSYEQYF	TGTGCCAGCAGCCCCGACAGCAGGGGTAGGTCCTACGAGCAGTACTTC
NA	TRBD1	TRBV6-5	TRBJ2-2	CASSPGGAVTGELFF	TGTGCCAGCAGTCCAGGGGGCGCAGTCACCGGGGAGCTGTTTTTT
few	TRBD1	TRBV29-1	TRBJ2-7	CSVGQGRGEQYF	TGCAGCGTCGGACAGGGAAGGGGCGAGCAGTACTTC
NA	TRBD2	TRBV6-6	TRBJ2-3	CASSAPRAGAKDTQYF	TGTGCCAGCAGTGCTCCCCGAGCGGGGGCAAAAGATACGCAGTATTTT
NA	NA	TRBV19	TRBJ1-1	CASSRAQGTEAFF	TGTGCCAGTAGCCGCGCCCAGGGGACTGAAGCTTTCTTT
NA	NA	TRBV7-9	TRBJ2-5	CASSLVGGSETQYF	TGTGCCAGCAGCTTGGTCGGGGGTTCAGAGACCCAGTACTTC
NA	NA	TRBV30	TRBJ2-3	CAWSPGHLLGTDTQYF	TGTGCCTGGTCCCCGGGACACCTCCTGGGAACAGATACGCAGTATTTT
few	TRBD2	TRBV28	TRBJ2-1	CASSLYTPSGKLNEQFF	TGTGCCAGCAGTTTATACACTCCTAGCGGGAAATTAAATGAGCAGTTCTTC
NA	NA	TRBV6-2/TRBV6-3	TRBJ2-5	CASSFGSQTQYF	TGTGCCAGCAGTTTCGGTTCACAGACCCAGTACTTC
NA	NA	TRBV9	TRBJ2-3	CASSVAADTQYF	TGTGCCAGCAGCGTAGCGGCAGATACGCAGTATTTT
once	NA	TRBV19	TRBJ1-6	CASSTVDSMNSPLHF	TGTGCCAGTAGTACCGTGGACAGTATGAATTCACCCCTCCACTTT
NA	NA	TRBV5-1	TRBJ2-5	CASSPIGGIQETQYF	TGCGCCAGCAGCCCAATTGGGGGGATACAAGAGACCCAGTACTTC
NA	NA	TRBV7-6	TRBJ1-4	CASSLDVRSGGAEKLFF	TGTGCCAGCAGCTTGGACGTCAGGAGCGGAGGAGCTGAAAAACTGTTTTTT
NA	TRBD2	TRBV3-1/TRBV3-2	TRBJ2-5	CASSPTGGAIQETQYF	TGTGCCAGCAGCCCGACGGGAGGGGCCATCCAAGAGACCCAGTACTTC
NA	NA	TRBV28	TRBJ2-6	CASSVQGSTSGANVLTF	TGTGCCAGCAGCGTGCAGGGGAGCACATCTGGGGCCAACGTCCTGACTTTC
NA	TRBD1	TRBV7-9	TRBJ1-5	CASSPGQASNQPQHF	TGTGCCAGCAGCCCGGGACAGGCTAGCAATCAGCCCCAGCATTTT
NA	NA	TRBV7-2	TRBJ2-1	CASSLASSLNNEQFF	TGTGCCAGCAGCTTAGCCTCATCCCTAAACAATGAGCAGTTCTTC
NA	NA	TRBV28	TRBJ1-2	CASSLGGYRPYGYTF	TGTGCCAGCAGTTTGGGGGGGTACAGGCCCTATGGCTACACCTTC
NA	NA	TRBV11-2	TRBJ2-7	CASSKPGPQTEQYF	TGTGCCAGCAGCAAACCCGGCCCACAGACCGAGCAGTACTTC
once	NA	TRBV5-1	TRBJ2-2	CASSLVVGGELFF	TGCGCCAGCAGCTTGGTTGTCGGCGGGGAGCTGTTTTTT
once	NA	TRBV11-2	TRBJ2-1	CASSPTRVDEQFF	TGTGCCAGCAGCCCCACTCGAGTGGATGAGCAGTTCTTC
NA	NA	TRBV15	TRBJ2-1	CATSRELSVRLGEQFF	TGTGCCACCAGCAGAGAACTTAGCGTAAGGTTAGGTGAGCAGTTCTTC
NA	NA	TRBV27	TRBJ2-1	CASSTTGYNEQFF	TGTGCCAGCAGCACTACAGGTTACAATGAGCAGTTCTTC
NA	NA	TRBV18	TRBJ1-1	CASSPGRRDTEAFF	TGTGCCAGCTCCCCGGGGAGGAGGGACACTGAAGCTTTCTTT
NA	NA	TRBV9	TRBJ1-2	CASSVDSATGGYTF	TGTGCCAGCAGCGTAGACAGCGCTACGGGGGGCTACACCTTC
NA	TRBD1	TRBV13	TRBJ2-7	CASSLIRGPYYEQYF	TGTGCCAGCAGCTTAATAAGGGGGCCTTATTACGAGCAGTACTTC
NA	NA	TRBV15	TRBJ2-5	CATSRGVRETQYF	TGTGCCACCAGCAGAGGGGTGCGGGAGACCCAGTACTTC
NA	TRBD1	TRBV5-1	TRBJ2-1	CASSLEGTGSHEQFF	TGCGCCAGCAGCTTGGAAGGGACAGGGTCCCATGAGCAGTTCTTC
NA	NA	TRBV28	TRBJ1-1	CASSKRTSIEAFF	TGTGCCAGCAGTAAAAGGACTTCCATTGAAGCTTTCTTT
NA	TRBD1	TRBV25-1	TRBJ2-3	CASRGQGTDTQYF	TGTGCCAGCAGGGGACAGGGGACAGATACGCAGTATTTT
NA	TRBD1	TRBV7-6	TRBJ1-1	CASSPNPTGAGTEAFF	TGTGCCAGCAGCCCGAACCCGACAGGGGCAGGCACTGAAGCTTTCTTT
NA	NA	TRBV4-1	TRBJ2-7	CASSTQGHLNEQYF	TGCGCCAGCAGCACCCAGGGACACCTAAACGAGCAGTACTTC
NA	TRBD1	TRBV24-1	TRBJ2-3	CATSDRTGISTDTQYF	TGTGCCACCAGTGATCGGACAGGGATTAGCACAGATACGCAGTATTTT
NA	TRBD1	TRBV7-3	TRBJ2-2	CASSLTRQGAGTGELFF	TGTGCCAGCAGCTTAACGCGACAGGGGGCTGGTACCGGGGAGCTGTTTTTT
NA	TRBD1	TRBV5-1	TRBJ2-1	CASSWGTGRWNEQFF	TGCGCCAGCAGCTGGGGGACAGGGAGATGGAATGAGCAGTTCTTC
NA	TRBD2	TRBV6-2/TRBV6-3	TRBJ2-7	CASSYSATSGYEQYF	TGTGCCAGCAGTTACTCGGCGACTAGCGGCTACGAGCAGTACTTC
NA	TRBD1	TRBV2	TRBJ1-6	CASSDRGLNSPLHF	TGTGCCAGCAGTGACAGGGGGCTGAATTCACCCCTCCACTTT
NA	TRBD2	TRBV4-1	TRBJ2-1	CASSRLTSGGSYNEQFF	TGCGCCAGCAGCCGTTTGACTAGCGGGGGCTCCTACAATGAGCAGTTCTTC
NA	NA	TRBV28	TRBJ1-2	CASRKGDVGVGFRLTF	TGTGCCAGCAGAAAAGGTGATGTGGGAGTGGGGTTTCGACTCACCTTC
NA	TRBD1	TRBV6-5	TRBJ1-4	CASSQGARANEKLFF	TGTGCCAGCAGTCAGGGGGCGCGGGCTAATGAAAAACTGTTTTTT
NA	NA	TRBV19	TRBJ2-3	CASSIRRDKSDTQYF	TGTGCCAGTAGTATACGGCGGGATAAGTCAGATACGCAGTATTTT
NA	TRBD2	TRBV2	TRBJ2-3	CASSAWTSGSPTTDTQYF	TGTGCCAGCAGTGCCTGGACTAGCGGGAGCCCAACCACAGATACGCAGTATTTT
NA	NA	TRBV19	TRBJ2-2	CASTAVGDNTGELFF	TGTGCCAGTACGGCGGTAGGGGATAACACCGGGGAGCTGTTTTTT
NA	TRBD1	TRBV30	TRBJ1-3	CAWGQGSSGNTIYF	TGTGCCTGGGGACAGGGAAGCTCTGGAAACACCATATATTTT
NA	NA	TRBV28	TRBJ1-5	CASSSTLDINSNQPQHF	TGTGCCAGCAGTTCTACCCTGGACATTAATAGCAATCAGCCCCAGCATTTT
NA	TRBD1	TRBV11-2	TRBJ1-2	CASSLDPTGGGGNGYTF	TGTGCCAGCAGCTTAGATCCCACAGGGGGCGGAGGTAATGGCTACACCTTC
NA	NA	TRBV27	TRBJ1-1	CASSKRGAMNTEAFF	TGTGCCAGCAGTAAACGCGGCGCGATGAACACTGAAGCTTTCTTT
NA	NA	TRBV3-1/TRBV3-2	TRBJ1-1	CASSQGGLPGTEAFF	TGTGCCAGCAGCCAAGGGGGACTCCCGGGCACTGAAGCTTTCTTT
NA	NA	TRBV19	TRBJ1-2	CASSIAQPAGGYTF	TGTGCCAGTAGTATAGCACAGCCGGCGGGCGGCTACACCTTC
few	TRBD1	TRBV6-1	TRBJ2-3	CASSEETGGTDTQYF	TGTGCCAGCAGTGAAGAAACAGGGGGGACAGATACGCAGTATTTT
NA	TRBD2	TRBV7-3	TRBJ2-3	CASSPKTGGRNTQYF	TGTGCCAGCAGCCCAAAGACGGGAGGACGGAATACGCAGTATTTT
NA	TRBD1	TRBV29-1	TRBJ1-4	CSAQGQGGEKLFF	TGCAGCGCACAGGGACAGGGAGGAGAAAAACTGTTTTTT
NA	NA	TRBV11-2	TRBJ2-2	CASSFVQGRLYAGELFF	TGTGCCAGCAGCTTCGTACAGGGCCGTCTTTACGCCGGGGAGCTGTTTTTT
NA	NA	TRBV20-1	TRBJ1-5	CSASLGRDQPQHF	TGCAGTGCCAGTTTGGGCAGGGATCAGCCCCAGCATTTT
few	NA	TRBV19	TRBJ2-7	CASSIGPGYEQYF	TGTGCCAGTAGTATAGGTCCGGGCTACGAGCAGTACTTC